Shown below are 32 T cell receptor beta chains from a single sample sequenced in a study of OX40 agonist ivuxolimab in advanced cancers. TCRdb keeps only in-frame clones here, not all; method: immunoSEQ multiplex PCR. The data contain roughly 53,000 clones, around 90% of them singletons. This material consisted of CD4+ or CD8+ T cells sorted from blood, taken in a trial of the OX40 agonist ivuxolimab. Source of these receptors: an adult with an advanced solid tumor such as melanoma, head and neck, liver or kidney cancer.

The V gene is TRBV6-5, the J gene TRBJ2-2, with a tentative D call TRBD1 (5 bases). This CDR3 contains 13 residues. Germline CDR1 reads MNHEY; CDR2 reads SVGAGI. Trimming took 2 bases from V and 5 from J, leaving 6 bases between them. The CDR3 here is CASSYDRTGELFF. The DNA of the CDR3 is TGTGCCAGCAGTTACGACAGAACCGGGGAGCTGTTTTTT.

The gene calls are TRBV11-2 and TRBJ1-2, with a possible D match to TRBD1 (6 bases). In germline, CDR1 is SGHAT, CDR2 FQNNGV. Deletions cut 4 bases from V and 6 bases from J, with 21 bases between. This CDR3 has 16 amino acids. This chain's CDR3 is CASSYQTGPAVDGYTF. The CDR3 DNA is TGTGCCAGCAGCTATCAAACAGGGCCCGCCGTGGATGGCTACACCTTC.

V gene TRBV10-3 combines with J gene TRBJ2-3; D call uncertain. Germline loops: CDR1 ENHRY, CDR2 SYGVKD. V lost 6 bases and J lost 5, with 6 bases in between. The CDR3 has 11 amino acids. The CDR3 spells CAIRKLDTQYF. The CDR3 region has the DNA TGTGCCATCAGGAAGCTAGATACGCAGTATTTT.

The chain joins TRBV2 to TRBJ2-5, with D unclear. Germline loops: CDR1 SNHLY, CDR2 FYNNEI. CDR3 length: 14 amino acids. V was cut by 2 bases and J by 2 bases, with 9 bases left in between. CDR3 DNA sequence: TGTGCCAGCAGTGAAAGTACAGCTCAAGAGACCCAGTACTTC. Protein sequence: CASSESTAQETQYF. The complete variable domain, with remaining parts taken from reference TRBV2 and TRBJ2-5, reads EPEVTQTPSHQVTQMGQEVILRCVPISNHLYFYWYRQILGQKVEFLVSFYNNEISEKSEIFDDQFSVERPDGSNFTLKIRSTKLEDSAMYFCASSESTAQETQYFGPGTRLLVL.

The genes are TRBV19 and TRBJ1-5; no clear D gene. This CDR3 contains 13 residues. V shed 7 bases and J shed 2 bases, with 9 bases lying between them. The germline gives CDR1 LNHDA, CDR2 SQIVND (reference sequence). CDR3 sequence: CASNPGRNQPQHF. The CDR3 DNA follows: TGTGCCAGTAATCCGGGTCGCAATCAGCCCCAGCATTTT.

J is TRBJ2-7 and V is TRBV19; D may correspond to TRBD1 or TRBD2 (7 bases each). CDR3 length: 16 residues. Trimming pared 5 bases from V and 0 bases from J, leaving 17 bases between. CDR1 and CDR2 from the germline V gene are LNHDA and SQIVND (reference sequence). DNA of the CDR3: TGTGCCAGTAGTCTCGGGGAGGGGGCCAGCTCCTACGAGCAGTACTTC. Its protein is CASSLGEGASSYEQYF.

The rearrangement links TRBV9 to TRBJ1-4; D is ambiguous. V lost 0 bases and J lost 6, with 12 bases in between. CDR3 length: 15 amino acids. Per germline, CDR1 SGDLS and CDR2 YYNGEE. CDR3 bases: TGTGCCAGCAGCGTAGAAGGGCGTAGTTATGAAAAACTGTTTTTT. Translating gives CASSVEGRSYEKLFF.

The chain combines TRBV7-6 with TRBJ1-3; the D gene is possibly TRBD1 (5 bases). Germline assignment: CDR1 SGHVS and CDR2 FNYEAQ. The CDR3 loop spans 15 amino acids. The V gene lost 2 bases and the J gene lost 0 bases, with 8 bases spanning the gap. CDR3 coding DNA: TGTGCCAGCAGCTTAACAGGAACCTCTGGAAACACCATATATTTT. Translated, it gives CASSLTGTSGNTIYF. Filled out from reference TRBV7-6 and TRBJ1-3, the complete variable domain reads GAGVSQSPRYKVTKRGQDVALRCDPISGHVSLYWYRQALGQGPEFLTYFNYEAQQDKSGLPNDRFSAERPEGSISTLTIQRTEQRDSAMYRCASSLTGTSGNTIYFGEGSWLTVV.

J is TRBJ1-2 and V is TRBV9; D is uncertain. Between the trimmed V and J ends, which lost 1 base and 4 bases, there was a span of 8 bases. Germline values: CDR1 SGDLS, CDR2 YYNGEE. The CDR3 extends over 13 amino acids. The CDR3 DNA is TGTGCCAGCAGCGTACCCCCAGGCTATGGCTACACCTTC. Translating gives CASSVPPGYGYTF.

This rearrangement joins TRBV4-1 to TRBJ2-3, with 11 nucleotides matching TRBD2. The CDR3 runs 16 residues. In germline, CDR1 is MGHRA, CDR2 YSYEKL. V lost 0 bases and J lost 7; bases outside the gene matches: 6. The CDR3 spells CASSQDSLAGGNTQYF. CDR3 DNA: TGCGCCAGCAGCCAAGATAGTCTAGCGGGAGGTAATACGCAGTATTTT.

In the case of this clone: This same CDR3 is encoded by further DNA sequences in the sample. J is TRBJ1-1 and V is TRBV2, with 7 bases identical to TRBD1. This CDR3 has 14 residues. The ends lost 4 bases at V and 7 bases at J; junction bases unmatched: 9. Germline V gene sequence: CDR1 SNHLY, CDR2 FYNNEI. The CDR3 DNA sequence: TGTGCCAGCAGTGGGGTTAGACAGGGAGGTGAAGCTTTCTTT. Amino acid sequence: CASSGVRQGGEAFF. Based on the CDR3 plus reference TRBV2 and TRBJ1-1, the full variable domain is EPEVTQTPSHQVTQMGQEVILRCVPISNHLYFYWYRQILGQKVEFLVSFYNNEISEKSEIFDDQFSVERPDGSNFTLKIRSTKLEDSAMYFCASSGVRQGGEAFFGQGTRLTVV.

V and J are TRBV7-6 and TRBJ2-1; 8 bases are shared with TRBD2. Germline V gives CDR1 SGHVS, CDR2 FNYEAQ. This CDR3 is 15 amino acids long. The trim removed 5 bases at V and 4 bases at J, leaving 7 bases unmatched. The CDR3 protein is CASSHSGTSYNEQFF. CDR3 DNA: TGTGCCAGCAGCCATAGCGGGACCTCTTACAATGAGCAGTTCTTC.

The chain carries TRBV12-5 and TRBJ2-1; 10 bases align to TRBD2. CDR3 length: 15 residues. From germline, CDR1 is LGHNT and CDR2 FRNRAP. V dropped 2 bases and J dropped 5; count of bases not matched to a gene: 3. The CDR3 nucleotides read TGTGCTAGTGGTTTGACTAGCGGGATTAACAATGAGCAGTTCTTC. It specifies CASGLTSGINNEQFF.

The gene calls are TRBV6-1 and TRBJ1-2; 7 nucleotides align to TRBD1. The CDR3 consists of 15 residues. J lost 5 bases, V lost 2 bases, and 8 bases had no gene match. CDR1 is MNHNS and CDR2 is SASEGT in the germline V gene. The CDR3 DNA reads TGTGCCAGCAGTGAACGCGCAGGGGGGAAATATGGCTACACCTTC. Translation: CASSERAGGKYGYTF.

The V and J genes are TRBV28 and TRBJ2-7; D remains ambiguous. Germline V gene lookup returns CDR1 MDHEN and CDR2 SYDVKM. V lost 4 bases and J lost 4, with 8 bases in between. The CDR3 covers 12 residues. CDR3 DNA: TGTGCCAGCAGTTCAGAAGCATACGAGCAGTACTTC. It encodes CASSSEAYEQYF.

The V call is TRBV7-8, the J call TRBJ2-2; possibly TRBD1 for D (5 bases). This CDR3 region has 17 residues. Germline loops: CDR1 SGHVS, CDR2 FQNEAQ. V lost 7 bases and J 7 bases, leaving 25 bases between the germline ends. The CDR3 loop is CASMKAQGNAAIGELFF. In DNA form, the CDR3 reads TGTGCCAGCATGAAGGCGCAGGGTAACGCCGCGATCGGGGAGCTGTTTTTT.

The rearrangement links TRBV9 to TRBJ2-7; D perhaps matches TRBD1 (5 bases). The CDR3 has 15 residues. V was cut by 4 bases and J by 1 base, with 15 bases left in between. Per the germline V gene, CDR1 is SGDLS and CDR2 is YYNGEE. Written as DNA, the CDR3 is TGTGCCAGCAGCCCCCGCCAGGGAAAATCCTACGAGCAGTACTTC. It translates to CASSPRQGKSYEQYF. Variable domain in full (rest from reference TRBV9 and TRBJ2-7): DSGVTQTPKHLITATGQRVTLRCSPRSGDLSVYWYQQSLDQGLQFLIQYYNGEERAKGNILERFSAQQFPDLHSELNLSSLELGDSALYFCASSPRQGKSYEQYFGPGTRLTVT.

The CDR3 loop is CASSPIPGINYGYTF. The CDR3 region has the DNA TGTGCCAGCAGTCCGATACCGGGGATCAACTATGGCTACACCTTC. The genes are TRBV28 and TRBJ1-2; unclear D gene. V was shortened by 5 bases and J by 2 bases, with 15 bases between the two germline ends. CDR1 and CDR2 (germline): MDHEN, SYDVKM. CDR3 size: 15 residues.

This sequence joins TRBV21-1 and TRBJ2-5; the table calls TRBD2, which could not be checked here. TRBV21-1 is a recognized pseudogene. This CDR3 has 18 amino acids. The CDR3 loop reads CASSKVGSGRDIDGTQYF. In nucleotides, the CDR3 is TGTGCCAGCAGCAAAGTGGGTAGCGGGAGGGATATAGATGGGACCCAGTACTTC.

This sequence joins TRBV5-4 and TRBJ2-7; 10 nucleotides line up with TRBD1. The CDR3 sequence is 14 residues long. J was trimmed by 2 bases and V by 4 bases; bases with no gene match: 3. Germline V CDR1 and CDR2: SGHNT, YYREEE (reference sequence). CDR3 bases: TGTGCCAGCAGCACCGGACAGGGGGCCTACGAGCAGTACTTC. This codes for CASSTGQGAYEQYF.

The gene calls are TRBV19 and TRBJ1-2, with D perhaps matching TRBD1 (6 bases). V was shortened by 0 bases and J by 8 bases, with 13 bases between the two germline ends. The CDR3 runs to 14 residues. The germline CDR1 and CDR2 sequences are LNHDA and SQIVND (reference sequence). The CDR3 reads CASSIDLGGNGYTF. The CDR3 coding sequence is TGTGCCAGTAGTATAGATCTAGGGGGGAACGGCTACACCTTC.

In its sample, this clone was seen once. The V and J genes are TRBV10-3 and TRBJ2-5; D may be TRBD1 (6 bases). The CDR3 has 16 amino acids. Trimming took off 5 bases at V and 2 bases at J, with 18 bases between the two ends. Germline V lookup: CDR1 ENHRY, CDR2 SYGVKD. The CDR3 DNA is TGTGCCATCAGTACCCCCAAGACAGGCTCACAAGAGACCCAGTACTTC. The encoded protein is CAISTPKTGSQETQYF.

The chain combines TRBV5-4 with TRBJ2-7; 12 nucleotides agree with TRBD2. The CDR3 covers 12 residues. Trimming cost V 7 bases and J 7 bases; bases outside gene matches: 3. The germline gives CDR1 SGHNT, CDR2 YYREEE (reference sequence). The CDR3 is CASAGTSGEQYF. The CDR3 nucleotides are TGTGCCAGCGCTGGGACTAGCGGGGAGCAGTACTTC.

This chain joins TRBV5-1 and TRBJ2-3; perhaps D is TRBD1 or TRBD2 (5 bases each). CDR3 length: 15 residues. V shed 4 bases and J shed 0 bases, with 12 bases lying between them. CDR1 SGHRS and CDR2 YFSETQ come from the germline V gene. As DNA, the CDR3 is TGCGCCAGCAGCGAGGGACGGTCTAGCACAGATACGCAGTATTTT. It translates to CASSEGRSSTDTQYF.

The chain joins TRBV6-6 to TRBJ2-7; 12 bases map to TRBD2. The CDR3 is made up of 15 amino acids. Trimming cost V 4 bases and J 1 base; bases outside gene matches: 2. In germline, CDR1 is MNHNY, CDR2 SVGAGI (reference sequence). The DNA for the CDR3 is TGTGCCAGCAGTTTGACTAGCGGGAGATCCTACGAGCAGTACTTC. As protein: CASSLTSGRSYEQYF.

The chain has TRBV5-1 and TRBJ1-6, with D hard to call. This CDR3 region has 13 residues. V shed 0 bases and J shed 13 bases, with 11 bases lying between them. CDR1 and CDR2 from the germline V gene are SGHRS and YFSETQ. CDR3 sequence reads: CASSLGSDTPLHF. CDR3 coding DNA: TGCGCCAGCAGCTTGGGGTCGGATACTCCCCTCCACTTT.

Details on this clone: The junction does not match germline at one end; this may be a read error. The same CDR3 also results from other DNA sequences found in this sample. The gene calls are TRBV19 and TRBJ2-6; TRBD1 is a possible D gene (5 bases). From germline, CDR1 is LNHDA and CDR2 SQIVND (reference sequence). The CDR3 extends over 14 amino acids. Here the CDR3 reads CASSIEPGANVLTF. CDR3 in DNA: TGTGCCAGTAGTATCGAACCTGGGGCCAACGTCCTGACGTTC.

The table lists this clone with a few counts. The gene calls are TRBV5-6 and TRBJ2-3; D may be TRBD1 (5 bases). Looked up from germline, CDR1 is SGHDT and CDR2 is YYEEEE. V lost 2 bases and J lost 0, with 10 bases in between. This CDR3 comprises 15 residues. The CDR3 sequence is CASSFRTTSTDTQYF. CDR3 sequence (DNA): TGTGCCAGCAGCTTCCGGACAACTAGCACAGATACGCAGTATTTT.

J is TRBJ2-2 and V is TRBV6-5; 7 nucleotides align to TRBD1. The CDR3 is made up of 16 amino acids. The V and J ends lost 4 bases and 0 bases, in that order; junction bases with no gene match: 5. Germline CDR1 MNHEY, CDR2 SVGAGI. CDR3 amino acids: CASSSSGTANTGELFF. The CDR3 DNA reads as TGTGCCAGCAGTTCTTCCGGGACAGCGAACACCGGGGAGCTGTTTTTT.

The chain is built from TRBV7-3 and TRBJ2-7; possibly TRBD2 for D (6 bases). Trimming removed 1 base from V and 7 bases from J, with 17 bases in between. Per the germline V gene, CDR1 is SGHTA and CDR2 is FQGTGA. The CDR3 runs 15 residues. DNA of the CDR3: TGTGCCAGCAGCTTAATTCCGGGAGCCGGAGGGGAGCAGTACTTC. As protein: CASSLIPGAGGEQYF.

The gene calls are TRBV5-1 and TRBJ2-1; D perhaps matches TRBD2 (5 bases). The CDR3 spans 15 residues. Per the germline V gene, CDR1 is SGHRS and CDR2 is YFSETQ. The germline V and J ends were trimmed by 0 bases and 0 bases, with 7 bases remaining between them. CDR3 residues: CASSLAGNSYNEQFF. Here the CDR3 DNA reads TGCGCCAGCAGCTTGGCCGGGAACTCCTACAATGAGCAGTTCTTC.

The chain couples TRBV7-9 to TRBJ2-1; TRBD1 is a possible D gene (6 bases). Trimming took off 9 bases at V and 7 bases at J, with 22 bases between the two ends. CDR1 is SEHNR and CDR2 is FQNEAQ in the germline V gene (reference sequence). The CDR3 length is 15 residues. The CDR3 spells CASEGENIRGNEQFF. The CDR3 nucleotides are TGTGCCAGTGAGGGGGAAAACATAAGGGGGAATGAGCAGTTCTTC.